Described below is a single TCR beta chain sequence and its context. Antigen specificity is unknown. These data originate in a study of T cell responses to AZD1222 COVID-19 vaccine. Germline V gives CDR1 MNHEY, CDR2 SVGAGI. The CDR3 runs to 12 residues. V lost 6 bases, J lost 5 bases, and 3 bases stayed unmatched. Data came from immunoSEQ multiplex PCR; TCRdb stores just in-frame clones and leaves some out. The sample has about 110,000 clones, 70% to 90% seen once. Whole-study results and caveats: With two AZD1222 doses given, Spike-specific TCR breadth and depth both rose. Repertoires were collected only later (after the peak T cell response had occurred). Baseline testing showed seropositivity in only six AZD1222 recipients.

The J gene is TRBJ1-2, the V gene TRBV6-5; 7 bases match TRBD1. This specimen was peripheral blood, taken on day 0 of AZD1222 vaccination. This TCR was recovered from an adult in good health. CDR3 sequence (DNA): TGTGCCAGCAGCGGGACAGTTTATGGCTACACCTTC. Its translation is CASSGTVYGYTF.